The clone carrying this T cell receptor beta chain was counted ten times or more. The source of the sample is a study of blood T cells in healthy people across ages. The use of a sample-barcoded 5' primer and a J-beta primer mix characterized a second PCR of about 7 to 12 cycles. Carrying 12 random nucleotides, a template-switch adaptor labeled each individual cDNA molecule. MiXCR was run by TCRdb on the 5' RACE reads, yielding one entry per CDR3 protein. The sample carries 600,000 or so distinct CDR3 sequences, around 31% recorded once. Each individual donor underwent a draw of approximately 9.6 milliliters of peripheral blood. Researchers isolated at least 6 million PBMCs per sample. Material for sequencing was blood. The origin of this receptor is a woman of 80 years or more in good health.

The CDR3 DNA is TGTGCCAGCAGCCCCGGGACAGGGTTCTCCAATGAGCAGTTCTTC. Amino acid sequence: CASSPGTGFSNEQFF. This sequence joins TRBV6-2 or TRBV6-3 and TRBJ2-1, with TRBD1 matching 9 bases. J lost 6 bases, V lost 6 bases, and 9 bases had no gene match. Germline CDR1 and CDR2: MNHEY and SVGEGT. This CDR3 has 15 amino acids.